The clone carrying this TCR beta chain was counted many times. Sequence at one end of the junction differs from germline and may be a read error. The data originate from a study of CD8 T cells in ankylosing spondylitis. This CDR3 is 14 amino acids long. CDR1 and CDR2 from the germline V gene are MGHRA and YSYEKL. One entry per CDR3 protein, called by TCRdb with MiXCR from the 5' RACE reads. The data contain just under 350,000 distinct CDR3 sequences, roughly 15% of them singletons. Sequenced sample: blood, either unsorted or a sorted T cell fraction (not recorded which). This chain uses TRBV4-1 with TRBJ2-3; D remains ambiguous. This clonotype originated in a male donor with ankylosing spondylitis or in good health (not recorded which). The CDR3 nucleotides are TGTGCCAGCAGCCAAGGTCTGGGCACAGATACGCAGTATTTT. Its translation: CASSQGLGTDTQYF.